This TCR beta chain was sequenced during a study of T cell responses to AZD1222 COVID-19 vaccine. Assay: immunoSEQ multiplex PCR; the TCRdb copy retains only in-frame clones and omits some. Here the sample spans some 130,000 clones, over 75% being singletons. On this clone: Its antigen is still unknown.

The CDR3 extends over 18 amino acids. V lost 4 bases to trimming and J lost 0 bases, with 20 bases between them. Germline values: CDR1 SGHTS, CDR2 YDEGEE. Study results and limitations: Baseline testing showed seropositivity in only a handful of AZD1222 recipients.

The starting material was peripheral blood, obtained on day 0 of AZD1222 vaccination. The source of this sequence is an adult in good health. The V call is TRBV5-8, the J call TRBJ2-1, with D tentatively TRBD1 (5 bases). DNA for the CDR3: TGTGCCAGCAGCCTGACACGCCCGACAGAGTTCTCCTACAATGAGCAGTTCTTC. Amino acid sequence: CASSLTRPTEFSYNEQFF.